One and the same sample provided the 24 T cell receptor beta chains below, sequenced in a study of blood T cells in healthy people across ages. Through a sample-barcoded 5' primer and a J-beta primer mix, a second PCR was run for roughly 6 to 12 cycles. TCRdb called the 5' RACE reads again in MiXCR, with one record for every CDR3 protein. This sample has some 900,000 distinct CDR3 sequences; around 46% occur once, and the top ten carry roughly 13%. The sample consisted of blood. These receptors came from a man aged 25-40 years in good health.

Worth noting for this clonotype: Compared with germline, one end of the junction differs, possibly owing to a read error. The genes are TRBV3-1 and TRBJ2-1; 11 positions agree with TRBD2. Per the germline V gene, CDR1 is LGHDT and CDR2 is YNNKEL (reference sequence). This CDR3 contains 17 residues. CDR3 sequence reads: CTSSQVYLAGGLNEQFF. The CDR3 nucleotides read TGTACCAGCAGCCAAGTATACCTAGCGGGGGGACTTAATGAGCAGTTCTTC.

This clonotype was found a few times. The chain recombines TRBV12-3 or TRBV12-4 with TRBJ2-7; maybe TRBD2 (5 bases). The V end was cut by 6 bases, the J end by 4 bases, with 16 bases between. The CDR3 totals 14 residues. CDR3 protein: CASRPRAEKYEQYF. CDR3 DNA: TGTGCCAGCAGGCCGCGGGCCGAGAAATACGAGCAGTACTTC.

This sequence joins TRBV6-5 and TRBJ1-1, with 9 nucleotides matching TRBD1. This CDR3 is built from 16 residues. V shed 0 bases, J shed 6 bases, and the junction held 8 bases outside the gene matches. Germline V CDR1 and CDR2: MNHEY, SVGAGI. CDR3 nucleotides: TGTGCCAGCAGTTACTCGATTGGGACAGGGAAGGCTGAAGCTTTCTTT. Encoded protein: CASSYSIGTGKAEAFF.

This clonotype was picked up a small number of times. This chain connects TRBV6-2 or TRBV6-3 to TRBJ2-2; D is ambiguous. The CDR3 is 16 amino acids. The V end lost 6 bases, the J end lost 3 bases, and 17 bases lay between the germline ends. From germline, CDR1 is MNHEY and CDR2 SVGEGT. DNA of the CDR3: TGTGCCAGCAGCCCCGGTGGCAGGAAAGACACCGGGGAGCTGTTTTTT. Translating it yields CASSPGGRKDTGELFF.

For the CDR3, the DNA is TGTGCCAGCAGTGAGGACGGAAACTACGAGCAGTACTTC. Translation gives CASSEDGNYEQYF. The rearrangement uses TRBV28 and TRBJ2-7, with D uncertain. Germline CDR1 and CDR2: MDHEN and SYDVKM. The CDR3 covers 13 residues. V gave up 5 bases and J gave up 3 bases, with 11 bases separating them.

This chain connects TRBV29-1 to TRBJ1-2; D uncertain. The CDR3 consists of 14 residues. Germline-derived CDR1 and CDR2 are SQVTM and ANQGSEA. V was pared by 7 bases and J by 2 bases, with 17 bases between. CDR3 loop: CSARGGYANYGYTF. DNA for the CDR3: TGCAGCGCCCGGGGAGGGTATGCCAACTATGGCTACACCTTC.

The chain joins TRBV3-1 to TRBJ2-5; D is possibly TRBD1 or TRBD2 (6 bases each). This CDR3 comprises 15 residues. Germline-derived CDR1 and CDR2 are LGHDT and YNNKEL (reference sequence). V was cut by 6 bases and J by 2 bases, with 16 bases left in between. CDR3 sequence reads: CASSRNRDLQETQYF. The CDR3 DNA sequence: TGTGCCAGCAGTCGCAACAGGGACTTACAAGAGACCCAGTACTTC.

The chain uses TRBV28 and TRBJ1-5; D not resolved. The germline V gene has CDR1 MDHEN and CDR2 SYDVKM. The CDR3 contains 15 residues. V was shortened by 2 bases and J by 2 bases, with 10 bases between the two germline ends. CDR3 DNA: TGTGCCAGCAGTTTAGGAGGATCCCGCAATCAGCCCCAGCATTTT. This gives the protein CASSLGGSRNQPQHF.

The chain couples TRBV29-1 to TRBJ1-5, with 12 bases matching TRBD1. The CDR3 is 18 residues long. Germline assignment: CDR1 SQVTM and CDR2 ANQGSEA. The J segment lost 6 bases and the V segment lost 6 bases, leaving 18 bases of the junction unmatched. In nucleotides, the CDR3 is TGCAGCGTGGACTCGGCTAGGGACAGGGGGCAGACTCGTCAGCCCCAGCATTTT. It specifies CSVDSARDRGQTRQPQHF.

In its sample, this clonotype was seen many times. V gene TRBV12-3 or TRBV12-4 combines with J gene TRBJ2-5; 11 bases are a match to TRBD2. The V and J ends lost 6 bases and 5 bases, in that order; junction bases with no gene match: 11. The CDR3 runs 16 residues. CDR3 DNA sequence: TGTGCCAGCAGCCCTACTAGCGGGGGCATGTATGAGACCCAGTACTTC. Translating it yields CASSPTSGGMYETQYF.

The CDR3 DNA reads TGTGCCAGCAGCGTATCGGAATCGATGGGCTACGAGCAGTACTTC. Protein: CASSVSESMGYEQYF. This rearrangement joins TRBV9 to TRBJ2-4; no firm D call. The DNA end favors TRBJ2-7, so the J call may be wrong. Germline V gene data show CDR1 as SGDLS and CDR2 as YYNGEE. This CDR3 region has 15 residues.

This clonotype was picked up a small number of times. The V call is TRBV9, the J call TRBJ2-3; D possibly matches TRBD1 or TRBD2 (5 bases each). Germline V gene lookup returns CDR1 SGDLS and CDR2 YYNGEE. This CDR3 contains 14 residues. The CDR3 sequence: CATSESGTADTQYF. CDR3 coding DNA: TGTGCGACCTCGGAGTCGGGGACGGCAGATACGCAGTATTTT. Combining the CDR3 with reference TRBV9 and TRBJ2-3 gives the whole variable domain DSGVTQTPKHLITATGQRVTLRCSPRSGDLSVYWYQQSLDQGLQFLIQYYNGEERAKGNILERFSAQQFPDLHSELNLSSLELGDSALYFCATSESGTADTQYFGPGTRLTVL.

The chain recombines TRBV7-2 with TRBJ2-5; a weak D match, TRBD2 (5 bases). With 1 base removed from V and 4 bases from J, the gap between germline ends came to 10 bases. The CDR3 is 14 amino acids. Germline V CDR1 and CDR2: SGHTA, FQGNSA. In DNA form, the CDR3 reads TGTGCCAGCAGCTTAGGGGTAGCGTCAGAGACCCAGTACTTC. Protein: CASSLGVASETQYF. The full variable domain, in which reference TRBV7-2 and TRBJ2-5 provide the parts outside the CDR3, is GAGVSQSPSNKVTEKGKDVELRCDPISGHTALYWYRQSLGQGLEFLIYFQGNSAPDKSGLPSDRFSAERTGGSVSTLTIQRTQQEDSAVYLCASSLGVASETQYFGPGTRLLVL.

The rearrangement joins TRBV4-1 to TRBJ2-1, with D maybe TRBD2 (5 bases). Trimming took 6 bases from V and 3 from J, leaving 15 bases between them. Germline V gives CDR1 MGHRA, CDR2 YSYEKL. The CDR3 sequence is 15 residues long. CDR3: CASSRELRVYNEQFF. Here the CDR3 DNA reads TGCGCCAGCAGTCGGGAATTGAGGGTCTACAATGAGCAGTTCTTC.

The CDR3 sequence: CASSLSGALSYEQYF. CDR3 DNA sequence: TGTGCCAGCAGTTTAAGCGGGGCCCTCTCCTACGAGCAGTACTTC. The chain carries TRBV28 and TRBJ2-7, with 7 bases identical to TRBD2. Trimming at V came to 2 bases and at J to 0 bases, leaving 4 bases not matched to a gene. Germline-derived CDR1 and CDR2 are MDHEN and SYDVKM. The CDR3 totals 15 residues.

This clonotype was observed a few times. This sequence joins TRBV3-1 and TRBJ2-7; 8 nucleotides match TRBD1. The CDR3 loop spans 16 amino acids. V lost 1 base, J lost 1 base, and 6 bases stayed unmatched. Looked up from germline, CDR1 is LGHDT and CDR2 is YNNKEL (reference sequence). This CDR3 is CASSQGIGQGSYEQYF. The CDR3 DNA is TGTGCCAGCAGCCAAGGGATCGGACAGGGATCCTACGAGCAGTACTTC.

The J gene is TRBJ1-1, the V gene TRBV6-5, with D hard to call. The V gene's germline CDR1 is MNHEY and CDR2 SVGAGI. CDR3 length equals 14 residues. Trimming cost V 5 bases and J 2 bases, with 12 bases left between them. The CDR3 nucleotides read TGTGCCAGCAGTCTGGGAGAGCCTAACACTGAAGCTTTCTTT. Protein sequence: CASSLGEPNTEAFF.

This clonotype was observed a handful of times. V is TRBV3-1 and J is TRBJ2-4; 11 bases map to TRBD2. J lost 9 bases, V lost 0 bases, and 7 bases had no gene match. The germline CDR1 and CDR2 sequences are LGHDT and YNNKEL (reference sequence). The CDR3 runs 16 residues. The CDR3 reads CASSQERGTSGGIQYF. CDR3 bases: TGTGCCAGCAGCCAAGAGAGGGGCACTAGCGGGGGCATTCAGTACTTC.

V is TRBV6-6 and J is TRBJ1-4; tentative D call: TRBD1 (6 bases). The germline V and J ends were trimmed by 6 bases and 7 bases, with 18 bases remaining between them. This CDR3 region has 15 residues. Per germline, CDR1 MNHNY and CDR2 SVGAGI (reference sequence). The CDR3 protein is CASRKTGPVGEKLFF. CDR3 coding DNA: TGTGCCAGCAGAAAAACAGGGCCTGTAGGTGAAAAACTGTTTTTT.

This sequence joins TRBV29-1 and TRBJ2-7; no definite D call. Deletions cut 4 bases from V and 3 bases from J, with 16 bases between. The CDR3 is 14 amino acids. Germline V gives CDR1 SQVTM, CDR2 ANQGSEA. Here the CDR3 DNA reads TGCAGCGTTGGGGCTCGGCAGGCCATCTACGAGCAGTACTTC. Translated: CSVGARQAIYEQYF.

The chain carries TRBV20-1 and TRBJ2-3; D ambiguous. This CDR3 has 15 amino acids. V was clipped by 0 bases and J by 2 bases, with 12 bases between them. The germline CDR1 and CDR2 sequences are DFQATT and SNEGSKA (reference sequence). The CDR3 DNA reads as TGCAGTGCTAGAGATACGGATACTCACACAGATACGCAGTATTTT. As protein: CSARDTDTHTDTQYF.

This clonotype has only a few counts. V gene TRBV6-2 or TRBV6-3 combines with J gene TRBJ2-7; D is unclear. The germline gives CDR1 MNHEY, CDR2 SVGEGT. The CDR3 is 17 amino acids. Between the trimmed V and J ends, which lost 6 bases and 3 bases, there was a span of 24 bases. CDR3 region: CASSPPRYRKANYEQYF. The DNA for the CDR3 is TGTGCCAGCAGCCCTCCCAGATACAGAAAAGCGAACTACGAGCAGTACTTC.

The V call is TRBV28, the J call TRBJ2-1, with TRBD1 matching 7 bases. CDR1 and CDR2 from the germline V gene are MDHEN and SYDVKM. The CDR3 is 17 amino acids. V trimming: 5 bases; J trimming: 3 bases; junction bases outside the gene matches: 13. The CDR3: CASSPETGKRGYNEQFF. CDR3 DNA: TGTGCCAGCAGTCCGGAGACAGGGAAGAGGGGCTACAATGAGCAGTTCTTC.

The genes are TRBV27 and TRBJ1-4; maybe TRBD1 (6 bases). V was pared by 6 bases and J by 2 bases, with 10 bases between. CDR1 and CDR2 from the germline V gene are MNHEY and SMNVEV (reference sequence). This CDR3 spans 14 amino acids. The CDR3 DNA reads TGTGCCAGCAGATCCCAGGGGACTAATGAAAAACTGTTTTTT. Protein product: CASRSQGTNEKLFF.